This T cell receptor (beta chain) was sequenced during a study of blood T cell repertoires in COVID-19. On the study more broadly: Sites across the United States, Italy and Spain contributed samples from acute and convalescent COVID-19. The cDNA or gDNA used as material had been derived from T cells, B-cell-depleted T cells, or PBMCs.

The CDR3 is 16 amino acids. Germline V gives CDR1 MDHEN, CDR2 SYDVKM. Trimming removed 1 base from V and 5 bases from J; junction bases left unmatched: 5. Sequenced by immunoSEQ multiplex PCR; TCRdb stores in-frame clones only, minus some. The sample carries about 130,000 clones, 70% to 90% recorded once. The source material was peripheral blood. The chain employs TRBV28 and TRBJ2-2, with 9 bases fitting TRBD2. The receptor was derived from a woman aged 50 to 60 who had recovered from COVID-19. CDR3 bases: TGTGCCAGCAGTTTATTTGCTAGCGGGATGACCGGGGAGCTGTTTTTT. It translates to CASSLFASGMTGELFF.